These T cell receptor beta chains were read from a single sample in a study of early T cells in non-severe SARS-CoV-2 infection. TCRdb analysed the 5' RACE reads with MiXCR anew, one entry per CDR3 protein. The sample contains 100,000 or so distinct CDR3 sequences, around 16% of which appear only once. Sample: whole blood, taken at baseline. These receptors all stem from an adult who was a healthcare worker with PCR-confirmed SARS-CoV-2 infection or an uninfected control (not recorded which). Both conserved end residues are part of each CDR3. D genes are given only for firm matches. For some rows the clone size is stated as once, few or many, or as a class when expanded; others skip it.

j_call: TRBJ1-2
v_call: TRBV6-1
d_call: -
clone_size: -
cdr3_aa: CASSESSAYGYTF
cdr3_nt: TGTGCCAGCAGTGAATCGTCGGCCTATGGCTACACCTTC

j_call: TRBJ1-3
v_call: TRBV27
d_call: -
clone_size: many
cdr3_aa: CASSFHPPDGRFGRGNTIYF
cdr3_nt: TGTGCCAGCAGTTTTCATCCCCCGGACGGCCGATTTGGAAGGGGAAACACCATATATTTT

j_call: TRBJ2-1
v_call: TRBV6-6
d_call: -
clone_size: -
cdr3_aa: CASADVGLRDEQFF
cdr3_nt: TGTGCCAGCGCAGACGTGGGTTTACGGGATGAGCAGTTCTTC

j_call: TRBJ2-3
v_call: TRBV30
d_call: -
clone_size: -
cdr3_aa: CAWSFSTDTQYF
cdr3_nt: TGTGCCTGGAGTTTCTCCACGGATACGCAGTATTTT

j_call: TRBJ1-5
v_call: TRBV7-8
d_call: -
clone_size: few
cdr3_aa: CASSLGKRQPQHF
cdr3_nt: TGTGCCAGCAGCTTAGGGAAGAGGCAGCCCCAGCATTTT

j_call: TRBJ1-1
v_call: TRBV28
d_call: -
clone_size: -
cdr3_aa: CASSPPHVVGAFF
cdr3_nt: TGCGCCAGCAGCCCCCCTCATGTGGTAGGTGCTTTCTTT

j_call: TRBJ2-7
v_call: TRBV27
d_call: TRBD2
clone_size: few
cdr3_aa: CASSTIAGEAREQYF
cdr3_nt: TGTGCCAGCAGTACCATAGCGGGAGAGGCAAGGGAGCAGTACTTC

j_call: TRBJ2-1
v_call: TRBV20-1
d_call: -
clone_size: many
cdr3_aa: CSASRGGTVNEQFF
cdr3_nt: TGCAGTGCTAGCAGGGGCGGGACGGTCAATGAGCAGTTCTTC

j_call: TRBJ1-4
v_call: TRBV7-2
d_call: TRBD1
clone_size: few
cdr3_aa: CASSMGQYEKLFF
cdr3_nt: TGTGCCAGCAGCATGGGACAGTACGAAAAACTGTTTTTT

j_call: TRBJ2-7
v_call: TRBV7-2
d_call: -
clone_size: -
cdr3_aa: CASSLALVGGEQYF
cdr3_nt: TGTGCCAGCAGCTTAGCACTAGTGGGGGGCGAGCAGTACTTC

j_call: TRBJ2-1
v_call: TRBV9
d_call: -
clone_size: many
cdr3_aa: CASSALQDEQFF
cdr3_nt: TGTGCCAGCAGCGCCTTACAAGATGAGCAGTTCTTC

j_call: TRBJ2-3
v_call: TRBV5-4
d_call: -
clone_size: -
cdr3_aa: CASKQNSADTQYF
cdr3_nt: TGTGCCAGCAAACAGAATAGTGCAGATACGCAGTATTTT

j_call: TRBJ2-7
v_call: TRBV27
d_call: -
clone_size: -
cdr3_aa: CASRPIDRKTYEQYF
cdr3_nt: TGTGCCAGCAGACCTATCGACAGAAAAACCTACGAGCAGTACTTC

j_call: TRBJ2-7
v_call: TRBV5-1
d_call: -
clone_size: few
cdr3_aa: CASSSSLGTHTYEQYF
cdr3_nt: TGCGCCAGCAGCTCCTCATTGGGAACTCATACCTACGAGCAGTACTTC

j_call: TRBJ2-5
v_call: TRBV15
d_call: -
clone_size: few
cdr3_aa: CATSRVPWRETQYF
cdr3_nt: TGTGCCACCAGCAGAGTTCCTTGGCGAGAGACCCAGTACTTC

j_call: TRBJ1-5
v_call: TRBV12-3/TRBV12-4
d_call: -
clone_size: few
cdr3_aa: CASSRGSGKPQHF
cdr3_nt: TGTGCCAGCAGTCGGGGCAGTGGGAAGCCCCAGCATTTT

j_call: TRBJ1-1
v_call: TRBV27
d_call: -
clone_size: few
cdr3_aa: CASSRITGRSTEAFF
cdr3_nt: TGTGCCAGCAGCCGTATTACAGGGAGATCCACTGAAGCTTTCTTT

j_call: TRBJ2-1
v_call: TRBV9
d_call: TRBD2
clone_size: -
cdr3_aa: CAGSGTPHNEQFF
cdr3_nt: TGTGCCGGCAGCGGGACCCCCCACAATGAGCAGTTCTTC

j_call: TRBJ1-1
v_call: TRBV28
d_call: -
clone_size: -
cdr3_aa: CASSLGKGTEAFF
cdr3_nt: TGTGCCAGCAGTTTGGGGAAGGGCACTGAAGCTTTCTTT

j_call: TRBJ2-1
v_call: TRBV24-1
d_call: TRBD2
clone_size: many
cdr3_aa: CATSLPSGNRDEQFF
cdr3_nt: TGTGCCACCAGCTTACCTAGCGGAAATAGGGATGAGCAGTTCTTC

j_call: TRBJ2-1
v_call: TRBV2
d_call: -
clone_size: -
cdr3_aa: CASRDLGPNEQFF
cdr3_nt: TGTGCCAGCAGAGACTTAGGGCCAAATGAGCAGTTCTTC

j_call: TRBJ2-3
v_call: TRBV11-2
d_call: -
clone_size: few
cdr3_aa: CASTQSESSTDTQYF
cdr3_nt: TGTGCCAGCACCCAATCAGAGAGTAGCACAGATACGCAGTATTTT

j_call: TRBJ2-4
v_call: TRBV6-5
d_call: TRBD2
clone_size: many
cdr3_aa: CASSQAGGPQNIQYF
cdr3_nt: TGTGCCAGCAGCCAAGCGGGAGGGCCTCAAAACATTCAGTACTTC

j_call: TRBJ2-7
v_call: TRBV6-2/TRBV6-3
d_call: -
clone_size: once
cdr3_aa: CASTNKGGLRHYEQYF
cdr3_nt: TGTGCCAGCACCAATAAGGGAGGACTCCGCCACTACGAGCAGTACTTC

j_call: TRBJ2-3
v_call: TRBV11-2
d_call: TRBD2
clone_size: few
cdr3_aa: CASSLGSVAGATDTQYF
cdr3_nt: TGTGCCAGCAGCTTAGGATCGGTAGCGGGAGCTACAGATACGCAGTATTTT

j_call: TRBJ2-3
v_call: TRBV7-2
d_call: -
clone_size: -
cdr3_aa: CASSLRQFIVPDTQYF
cdr3_nt: TGTGCCAGCAGCCTGAGACAGTTTATCGTTCCAGATACGCAGTATTTT

j_call: TRBJ1-6
v_call: TRBV30
d_call: -
clone_size: -
cdr3_aa: CAWSVFQGGSSPLHF
cdr3_nt: TGTGCCTGGAGTGTTTTCCAGGGAGGCTCTTCACCCCTCCACTTT

j_call: TRBJ2-1
v_call: TRBV19
d_call: -
clone_size: -
cdr3_aa: CASSMADSSYNEQFF
cdr3_nt: TGTGCCAGTAGTATGGCGGATTCCTCCTACAATGAGCAGTTCTTC

j_call: TRBJ2-1
v_call: TRBV19
d_call: -
clone_size: -
cdr3_aa: CASSMTGYNEQFF
cdr3_nt: TGTGCCAGTAGTATGACAGGTTACAATGAGCAGTTCTTC

j_call: TRBJ2-7
v_call: TRBV28
d_call: -
clone_size: few
cdr3_aa: CASGLNEVEQYF
cdr3_nt: TGTGCCAGCGGTCTGAATGAAGTAGAGCAGTACTTC

j_call: TRBJ2-7
v_call: TRBV7-9
d_call: TRBD2
clone_size: -
cdr3_aa: CASSPTSGVMGYEQYF
cdr3_nt: TGTGCCAGCAGCCCTACTAGCGGGGTTATGGGCTACGAGCAGTACTTC

j_call: TRBJ2-7
v_call: TRBV19
d_call: -
clone_size: -
cdr3_aa: CASSIAPGTTSYEQYF
cdr3_nt: TGTGCCAGTAGTATCGCCCCCGGGACAACATCCTACGAGCAGTACTTC

j_call: TRBJ2-5
v_call: TRBV29-1
d_call: TRBD2
clone_size: once
cdr3_aa: CSTGPGLAAQETQYF
cdr3_nt: TGCAGCACAGGTCCGGGACTAGCAGCCCAAGAGACCCAGTACTTC

j_call: TRBJ2-1
v_call: TRBV6-4
d_call: TRBD1
clone_size: many
cdr3_aa: CASSAGTGEFMEQFF
cdr3_nt: TGTGCCAGCAGTGCCGGGACAGGGGAATTTATGGAGCAGTTCTTC